Shown below are 7 T cell receptor beta chains from a single sample sequenced in a study of T-cell reconstitution after alpha-beta-depleted transplantation in children (dated by TCRdb to about 2016). The meaning of the sample's treatment or condition label: allogeneic hematopoietic cell transplantation with graft depleted of TCRalphabeta T cells and CD19 B cells. The method behind the library was PCR. Sequencing was carried out with an Illumina HiSeq 2500. To normalize quantification of the TCRbeta repertoire, the TCR libraries were built with molecular barcoding that relied on unique molecular identifiers. Through fastp at Q25 and MiXCR, TCRdb rebuilt clones from the public reads, retaining in-frame beta chains. Here each entry gathers all rows of one CDR3 protein and keeps the most common genes and DNA. Present in this sample are approximately 980,000 distinct CDR3 sequences, 25% to 30% of which were seen just once. The ten largest clones represent about 28% of the sample.

Here the sequenced sample was PBMCs, mostly from graft donor cells, taken 360 days after TCRalphabeta/CD19-depleted stem cell transplant. Source of these receptors: a boy in the first two years of life who had a stem cell transplant for SCID, so the T cells may come from the graft donor.

This clonotype was counted ten times or more. An end of the junction does not agree with germline; a read error may underlie this. V and J are TRBV4-2 and TRBJ2-1, with D unresolved. The CDR3 loop spans 12 amino acids. Germline V CDR1 and CDR2: LGHNA, YNFKEQ. Written as DNA, the CDR3 is TGCGCCAGCAGCCAAGGAGTTAATGAGCAGTTCTTC. Translation: CASSQGVNEQFF.

Ten or more counts support this clonotype. The gene calls are TRBV7-2 and TRBJ1-2, with 8 bases identical to TRBD1. With 6 bases clipped from V and 0 bases from J, the junction kept 3 bases outside the gene matches. This CDR3 spans 14 amino acids. The germline V gene has CDR1 SGHTA and CDR2 FQGNSA. CDR3: CASSLGQANYGYTF. The DNA for the CDR3 is TGTGCCAGCAGTTTGGGACAGGCTAACTATGGCTACACCTTC.

The CDR3 here is CASSLVVPSYEQYF. DNA of the CDR3: TGTGCCAGCAGCTTAGTTGTCCCCTCCTACGAGCAGTACTTC. The chain joins TRBV7-2 to TRBJ2-7; D unresolved. The CDR3 is 14 amino acids. The V gene's germline CDR1 is SGHTA and CDR2 FQGNSA. V was shortened by 1 base and J by 0 bases, with 7 bases between the two germline ends.

V and J are TRBV7-2 and TRBJ2-1; 8 positions agree with TRBD1. J gave up 2 bases and V 2 bases, and 5 bases lay outside the gene matches. CDR3 length: 16 amino acids. Germline V gives CDR1 SGHTA, CDR2 FQGNSA. CDR3 protein: CASSLQGAAAYNEQFF. In DNA form, the CDR3 reads TGTGCCAGCAGCTTACAGGGGGCGGCGGCCTACAATGAGCAGTTCTTC.

The chain uses TRBV7-9 and TRBJ1-1, with no clear D. CDR3 length equals 14 residues. The V end lost 2 bases, the J end lost 0 bases, and 7 bases lay between the germline ends. Germline V gene lookup returns CDR1 SEHNR and CDR2 FQNEAQ (reference sequence). DNA for the CDR3: TGTGCCAGCAGCTTACAGAATCTGAACACTGAAGCTTTCTTT. Encoded protein: CASSLQNLNTEAFF. Filled out from reference TRBV7-9 and TRBJ1-1, the complete variable domain reads DTGVSQNPRHKITKRGQNVTFRCDPISEHNRLYWYRQTLGQGPEFLTYFQNEAQLEKSRLLSDRFSAERPKGSFSTLEIQRTEQGDSAMYLCASSLQNLNTEAFFGQGTRLTVV.

The rearrangement joins TRBV20-1 to TRBJ2-5; the match to TRBD2 covers 9 bases. The CDR3 is made up of 15 amino acids. J lost 7 bases, V lost 7 bases, and 16 bases had no gene match. CDR1 and CDR2 from the germline V gene are DFQATT and SNEGSKA (reference sequence). The DNA for the CDR3 is TGCAGTGGCGCGTTCGCCGGGACTAGCAAGGGGACCCAGTACTTC. Protein sequence: CSGAFAGTSKGTQYF.

This chain connects TRBV18 to TRBJ2-7; D may be TRBD1 (7 bases). Trimming removed 3 bases at V and 6 bases at J, with 12 bases between. There are 13 residues in the CDR3. Germline V gives CDR1 KGHSH, CDR2 LQKENI. CDR3 residues: CASSPHRGGEQYF. The DNA for the CDR3 is TGTGCCAGCTCACCTCACAGGGGAGGCGAGCAGTACTTC.